Listed here are 18 T cell receptor beta chains from one sample, sequenced in a study of blood T cell repertoires in COVID-19. This table comes from immunoSEQ multiplex PCR, and its TCRdb copy is limited to in-frame clones, with some not included. Of 120,000 to 150,000 clones listed, 80% to 90% were seen once; the top ten hold around 8%. The sequencing input was peripheral blood. The origin of the receptors is a woman aged 55-75 years with COVID-19, enrolled during active disease.

The chain has TRBV5-5 and TRBJ1-2; 8 bases map to TRBD1. The CDR3 sequence is 17 residues long. Per the germline V gene, CDR1 is SGHKS and CDR2 is YYEKEE (reference sequence). V lost 1 base to trimming and J lost 1 base; unmatched junction nucleotides: 9. The CDR3 nucleotides read TGTGCCAGCAGCTTGCGAGGACAGGGCGGTGGTAACTATGGCTACACCTTC. The encoded protein is CASSLRGQGGGNYGYTF.

The chain has TRBV9 and TRBJ2-3, with TRBD2 as a possible D gene (5 bases). The CDR3 extends over 15 amino acids. Germline V lookup: CDR1 SGDLS, CDR2 YYNGEE. V was pared by 0 bases and J by 2 bases, with 10 bases between. CDR3 bases: TGTGCCAGCAGCGTAGGGCGGAGGCTCACAGATACGCAGTATTTT. Protein product: CASSVGRRLTDTQYF.

V and J are TRBV19 and TRBJ1-4, with 7 bases that match TRBD1. Per germline, CDR1 LNHDA and CDR2 SQIVND (reference sequence). Germline trimming cut 1 base from V and 5 bases from J; bases unmatched to any gene: 10. This CDR3 region has 17 residues. The CDR3 reads CASSIGAAGGRNEKLFF. The CDR3 DNA sequence: TGTGCCAGTAGTATAGGGGCGGCAGGGGGACGGAATGAAAAACTGTTTTTT.

V and J are TRBV5-8 and TRBJ2-7, with D tentatively TRBD1 (5 bases). This CDR3 region has 14 residues. Trimming removed 5 bases at V and 2 bases at J, with 14 bases between. The germline V gene has CDR1 SGHTS and CDR2 YDEGEE. The DNA for the CDR3 is TGTGCCAGCAGTTGGGGCCCCGGGCCCTACGAGCAGTACTTC. Its protein is CASSWGPGPYEQYF.

The chain links TRBV6-2 or TRBV6-3 to TRBJ1-1, with a weak D call TRBD1 (5 bases). V was trimmed by 2 bases and J by 6 bases, leaving 16 bases between them. From germline, CDR1 is MNHEY and CDR2 SVGEGT. The CDR3 spans 15 residues. CDR3 in DNA: TGTGCCAGCAGTTACCTCCGGGGGAGAGTGGCTGAAGCTTTCTTT. This sequence encodes CASSYLRGRVAEAFF.

The chain combines TRBV7-8 with TRBJ1-6, with 9 bases identical to TRBD1. There are 16 residues in the CDR3. Losses at the gene ends were 0 bases for V and 5 bases for J; bases not matched to a gene: 2. Looked up from germline, CDR1 is SGHVS and CDR2 is FQNEAQ. The CDR3 DNA reads as TGTGCCAGCAGCTTAGCCGGACAGGGGAATAATTCACCCCTCCACTTT. As protein: CASSLAGQGNNSPLHF.

The genes are TRBV19 and TRBJ2-6, with 7 bases fitting TRBD2. V gave up 3 bases and J gave up 2 bases; unmatched junction bases: 7. CDR1 is LNHDA, CDR2 SQIVND, per germline (reference sequence). This CDR3 is built from 17 residues. CDR3 in amino acids: CASSINGEGPGANVLTF. CDR3 sequence (DNA): TGTGCCAGTAGTATTAATGGGGAGGGCCCTGGGGCCAACGTCCTGACTTTC.

This chain joins TRBV7-9 and TRBJ2-5; 9 nucleotides agree with TRBD2. The J segment lost 1 base and the V segment lost 1 base, leaving 7 bases of the junction unmatched. Germline V gives CDR1 SEHNR, CDR2 FQNEAQ (reference sequence). This CDR3 has 17 amino acids. CDR3 residues: CASSLVSLAGSQETQYF. The CDR3 bases are TGTGCCAGCAGCTTAGTGAGTCTAGCGGGGAGCCAAGAGACCCAGTACTTC.

The chain couples TRBV27 to TRBJ1-1; D ambiguous. The CDR3 consists of 15 residues. V lost 4 bases and J lost 5, with 17 bases in between. The germline V gene has CDR1 MNHEY and CDR2 SMNVEV (reference sequence). As DNA, the CDR3 is TGTGCCAGCAGTTCTGGGTATGCGGCGGGGACTGAAGCTTTCTTT. This codes for CASSSGYAAGTEAFF.

This chain connects TRBV3-1 (or the pseudogene TRBV3-2) to TRBJ2-1; TRBD2 aligns across 10 bases. CDR1 and CDR2 from the germline V gene are LGHDT and YNNKEL (reference sequence). This CDR3 has 19 amino acids. V dropped 0 bases and J dropped 8; count of bases not matched to a gene: 16. The CDR3 nucleotides read TGTGCCAGCAGCCAAGATTGGGTGGCTAGCGGGGGCCTACACCATGAGCAGTTCTTC. Translation: CASSQDWVASGGLHHEQFF.

CDR3 protein: CASNPRDSYWQRQETQYF. In DNA, the CDR3 is TGTGCCAGCAACCCCCGGGACAGTTACTGGCAGAGGCAAGAGACCCAGTACTTC. J is TRBJ2-5 and V is TRBV5-8, with TRBD1 matching over 7 bases. Germline values: CDR1 SGHTS, CDR2 YDEGEE. The V and J ends lost 6 bases and 2 bases, in that order; junction bases with no gene match: 19. This CDR3 region has 18 residues.

The count of this clone is one. V is TRBV27 and J is TRBJ1-4; a weak D match, TRBD1 (5 bases). The CDR3 runs 13 residues. Between the trimmed V and J ends, which lost 5 bases and 2 bases, there was a span of 6 bases. Germline CDR1 reads MNHEY; CDR2 reads SMNVEV (reference sequence). The CDR3 is CASSPGTNEKLFF. Written as DNA, the CDR3 is TGTGCCAGCAGTCCAGGGACTAATGAAAAACTGTTTTTT. The full variable domain, its missing parts supplied by reference TRBV27 and TRBJ1-4, is EAQVTQNPRYLITVTGKKLTVTCSQNMNHEYMSWYRQDPGLGLRQIYYSMNVEVTDKGDVPEGYKVSRKEKRNFPLILESPSPNQTSLYFCASSPGTNEKLFFGSGTQLSVL.

This rearrangement joins TRBV18 to TRBJ1-5; 7 positions agree with TRBD1. With 1 base clipped from V and 5 bases from J, the junction kept 5 bases outside the gene matches. The germline CDR1 and CDR2 sequences are KGHSH and LQKENI. There are 15 residues in the CDR3. Here the CDR3 reads CASSPQGAMDQPQHF. DNA for the CDR3: TGTGCCAGCTCACCACAGGGGGCGATGGATCAGCCCCAGCATTTT.

The chain employs TRBV9 and TRBJ2-1, with TRBD2 matching over 11 bases. The germline gives CDR1 SGDLS, CDR2 YYNGEE. The CDR3 loop spans 17 amino acids. Trimming removed 4 bases from V and 8 bases from J; junction bases left unmatched: 14. The CDR3 bases are TGTGCCAGCAGCACCGGACTAGCGGGTCCACCGATACATGAGCAGTTCTTC. The encoded protein is CASSTGLAGPPIHEQFF.

This CDR3 reads CASNDGGLNTEAFF. CDR3 nucleotides: TGTGCCAGCAACGACGGGGGACTGAACACTGAAGCTTTCTTT. The chain joins TRBV28 to TRBJ1-1; TRBD1 is a possible D gene (5 bases). Germline assignment: CDR1 MDHEN and CDR2 SYDVKM. The CDR3 is 14 amino acids. V shed 7 bases and J shed 0 bases, with 12 bases lying between them.

The chain employs TRBV5-4 and TRBJ2-3; D unresolved. The CDR3 contains 12 residues. With 5 bases removed from V and 2 bases from J, the gap between germline ends came to 6 bases. Germline CDR1 and CDR2: SGHNT and YYREEE (reference sequence). Here the CDR3 DNA reads TGTGCCAGCAGTCTATTCACAGATACGCAGTATTTT. Protein product: CASSLFTDTQYF.

The table lists this clone with a count of one. Other DNA sequences in the sample encode the same CDR3. V and J are TRBV2 and TRBJ1-4; D uncertain. Per the germline V gene, CDR1 is SNHLY and CDR2 is FYNNEI. Trimming stripped 6 bases from V and 4 bases from J, with 6 bases between. This CDR3 comprises 12 residues. CDR3 nucleotides: TGTGCCAGCAGCGGGGTTAATGAAAAACTGTTTTTT. Protein: CASSGVNEKLFF.

V usage is TRBV30 and J usage is TRBJ1-6, with 8 bases aligning to TRBD1. The CDR3 sequence is 13 residues long. The V gene end was trimmed by 8 bases and the J gene end by 6 bases; junction bases not matched to a gene: 6. The germline gives CDR1 GTSNPN, CDR2 SVGIG (reference sequence). CDR3 in amino acids: CAGHRGTNSPLHF. The CDR3 DNA follows: TGTGCCGGACACAGGGGGACTAATTCACCCCTCCACTTT.